The next 22 T cell receptor beta chains were all read from a single sample in a study of OX40 agonist ivuxolimab in advanced cancers. TCRdb keeps only in-frame clones here, not all; method: immunoSEQ multiplex PCR. The table lists tens of thousands of clones, 85% to 95% of them singletons. Source: CD4+ or CD8+ T cells sorted from blood, taken in a trial of the OX40 agonist ivuxolimab. The receptor source for this set is an adult with an advanced solid tumor such as melanoma, head and neck, liver or kidney cancer.

This clone has a single count. This chain links TRBV5-4 with TRBJ2-1; no reliable D call. The CDR3 runs to 12 residues. The germline V gene has CDR1 SGHNT and CDR2 YYREEE (reference sequence). V lost 4 bases and J 3 bases, leaving 5 bases between the germline ends. CDR3 in DNA: TGTGCCAGCAGCCCGAGCTACAATGAGCAGTTCTTC. Translation: CASSPSYNEQFF.

This sequence joins TRBV9 and TRBJ1-1; 8 nucleotides line up with TRBD1. The V gene end was trimmed by 0 bases and the J gene end by 5 bases; junction bases not matched to a gene: 6. Germline CDR1 SGDLS, CDR2 YYNGEE. The CDR3 consists of 15 residues. The CDR3: CASSVDGRGRTEAFF. DNA of the CDR3: TGTGCCAGCAGCGTAGATGGCAGGGGGCGTACTGAAGCTTTCTTT.

This clone was detected once. V gene TRBV19 combines with J gene TRBJ1-5; 8 bases line up with TRBD1. After removal of 6 bases from V and 2 bases from J, the junction contained 6 bases not matched to a gene. Germline CDR1 reads LNHDA; CDR2 reads SQIVND (reference sequence). The CDR3 covers 15 residues. Written as DNA, the CDR3 is TGTGCCAGTAGGGAACAGGGGGTAGGCAATCAGCCCCAGCATTTT. Encoded protein: CASREQGVGNQPQHF.

The rearrangement links TRBV29-1 to TRBJ2-1, with D unresolved. The CDR3 totals 19 residues. Trimming pared 0 bases from V and 1 base from J, leaving 22 bases between. CDR1 and CDR2 from the germline V gene are SQVTM and ANQGSEA. DNA of the CDR3: TGCAGCGTTGAAGATGGTAGGGAATCCCCCCAAGGATCCTACAATGAGCAGTTCTTC. Its protein is CSVEDGRESPQGSYNEQFF.

This clone was observed once. The chain combines TRBV2 with TRBJ2-1; D is ambiguous. The CDR3 extends over 13 amino acids. V lost 4 bases, J lost 2 bases, and 6 bases lay in between. Per the germline V gene, CDR1 is SNHLY and CDR2 is FYNNEI. CDR3 bases: TGTGCCAGCAGTGTTGTGGCCTACAATGAGCAGTTCTTC. It codes for CASSVVAYNEQFF.

V and J are TRBV6-1 and TRBJ2-7; D unresolved. Trimming removed 3 bases from V and 4 bases from J, with 10 bases in between. The germline gives CDR1 MNHNS, CDR2 SASEGT. This CDR3 comprises 13 residues. This CDR3 reads CASSDLAWYEQYF. For the CDR3, the DNA is TGTGCCAGCAGTGACTTGGCCTGGTACGAGCAGTACTTC.

The chain links TRBV5-1 to TRBJ1-4; 9 positions agree with TRBD1. The CDR3 runs 14 residues. The V and J ends lost 4 bases and 12 bases, in that order; junction bases with no gene match: 10. Germline V gene data show CDR1 as SGHRS and CDR2 as YFSETQ. CDR3 amino acids: CASSKTGGAWQLFF. The CDR3 coding sequence is TGCGCCAGCAGCAAAACAGGGGGCGCGTGGCAACTGTTTTTT.

The chain couples TRBV19 to TRBJ2-1; 12 nucleotides align to TRBD2. The J segment lost 8 bases and the V segment lost 10 bases, leaving 15 bases of the junction unmatched. CDR3 length equals 16 residues. Germline values: CDR1 LNHDA, CDR2 SQIVND (reference sequence). The CDR3 DNA reads as TGTGCCACCGAGTATTCTAGCGGGAGGGCCAATTATGAGCAGTTCTTC. This translates into CATEYSSGRANYEQFF. The full variable domain, in which reference TRBV19 and TRBJ2-1 provide the parts outside the CDR3, is DGGITQSPKYLFRKEGQNVTLSCEQNLNHDAMYWYRQDPGQGLRLIYYSQIVNDFQKGDIAEGYSVSREKKESFPLTVTSAQKNPTAFYLCATEYSSGRANYEQFFGPGTRLTVL.

The chain joins TRBV7-2 to TRBJ1-6; TRBD1 matches at 7 bases. This CDR3 comprises 16 residues. Germline-derived CDR1 and CDR2 are SGHTA and FQGNSA. V lost 4 bases to trimming and J lost 7 bases; unmatched junction nucleotides: 10. CDR3 DNA sequence: TGTGCCAGCAGCTCCCAAACGGGACAGACAAATTCACCCCTCCACTTT. This encodes CASSSQTGQTNSPLHF.

This chain uses TRBV4-2 with TRBJ1-3, with 7 bases aligning to TRBD1. Germline lookup yields CDR1 LGHNA and CDR2 YNFKEQ. The CDR3 consists of 16 residues. Losses at the gene ends were 1 base for V and 3 bases for J; bases not matched to a gene: 6. CDR3 region: CASSQGRQGFGNTIYF. In DNA form, the CDR3 reads TGTGCCAGCAGCCAAGGCCGACAGGGTTTTGGAAACACCATATATTTT.

The chain has TRBV23-1 and TRBJ1-4, with a weak D call TRBD1 (5 bases). TRBV23-1 is an ORF; its function is uncertain. The CDR3 totals 14 residues. V lost 4 bases and J 7 bases, leaving 13 bases between the germline ends. The CDR3 DNA follows: TGCGCCAGCAGTCTGACAGAAGGGCCTGAAAAACTGTTTTTT. This gives the protein CASSLTEGPEKLFF.

The chain is built from TRBV25-1 and TRBJ2-1; D may be TRBD1 or TRBD2 (5 bases each). There are 14 residues in the CDR3. The V end was cut by 1 base, the J end by 14 bases, with 18 bases between. The V gene's germline CDR1 is MGHDK and CDR2 SYGVNS. This CDR3 is CASSESGPLRGEFF. In nucleotides, the CDR3 is TGTGCCAGCAGTGAATCGGGGCCCCTCCGCGGTGAGTTCTTC.

This clone was counted between two and nine times. The chain links TRBV15 to TRBJ2-1; TRBD2 is a possible D gene (5 bases). Trimming left V 4 bases short and J 4 bases short, with 8 bases between. The CDR3 covers 13 residues. Germline CDR1 LNHNV, CDR2 YYDKDF (reference sequence). The CDR3 loop is CATSKGLYNEQFF. The CDR3 DNA reads as TGTGCCACCAGCAAAGGACTTTACAATGAGCAGTTCTTC.

The gene calls are TRBV9 and TRBJ1-4; 7 nucleotides line up with TRBD1. The CDR3 sequence is 15 residues long. From germline, CDR1 is SGDLS and CDR2 YYNGEE. J was trimmed by 8 bases and V by 4 bases; bases with no gene match: 11. CDR3 residues: CASSQLTGRGEKLFF. CDR3 DNA: TGTGCCAGCAGCCAACTGACAGGGAGAGGAGAAAAACTGTTTTTT.

The CDR3, as DNA: TGTGCCAGCAGTCCTCCTAGCGGGAGGACCAAAAACATTCAGTACTTC. Translated, it gives CASSPPSGRTKNIQYF. This chain connects TRBV6-4 to TRBJ2-4, with TRBD2 matching over 11 bases. This CDR3 has 16 residues. CDR1 is MRHNA and CDR2 is SNTAGT in the germline V gene. V gave up 5 bases and J gave up 2 bases; unmatched junction bases: 5.

Worth noting for this clone: An end of the junction differs from the germline gene, which may be a read error. The chain combines TRBV5-1 with TRBJ2-5, with 8 bases matching TRBD1. The CDR3 loop spans 13 amino acids. Germline V gene lookup returns CDR1 SGHRS and CDR2 YFSETQ. The CDR3 DNA follows: TGCGTCAGCAGCCGACAGGGGCCAGGGGCCCAGTACTTC. This gives the protein CVSSRQGPGAQYF.

The CDR3 nucleotides read TGTGCCAGCAGCTTAGCATTCCGCGGGAGCTACAATGAGCAGTTCTTC. This encodes CASSLAFRGSYNEQFF. The J gene is TRBJ2-1, the V gene TRBV7-9, with 7 bases aligning to TRBD2. This CDR3 is 16 amino acids long. The V gene end was trimmed by 0 bases and the J gene end by 3 bases; junction bases not matched to a gene: 5. Germline-derived CDR1 and CDR2 are SEHNR and FQNEAQ (reference sequence).

The chain employs TRBV4-3 and TRBJ2-1, with 14 bases that match TRBD2. The CDR3 totals 18 residues. V was clipped by 0 bases and J by 5 bases; unmatched bases: 6. Germline assignment: CDR1 LGHNA and CDR2 YSLEER. The CDR3 spells CASSQDPQGLAGDNEQFF. CDR3 bases: TGCGCCAGCAGCCAAGATCCCCAGGGACTAGCGGGAGACAATGAGCAGTTCTTC.

V gene TRBV27 combines with J gene TRBJ2-7, with unresolved D. This CDR3 is 14 amino acids long. Germline lookup yields CDR1 MNHEY and CDR2 SMNVEV (reference sequence). The ends were cut back, 2 bases at V and 2 bases at J, with 10 bases in the middle. This CDR3 reads CASSLGRNTYEQYF. The CDR3 DNA sequence: TGTGCCAGCAGTTTAGGGCGGAACACCTACGAGCAGTACTTC.

The gene calls are TRBV5-6 and TRBJ2-7, with a tentative D call TRBD2 (6 bases). This CDR3 comprises 13 residues. The germline V gene encodes CDR1 SGHDT and CDR2 YYEEEE. V was clipped by 2 bases and J by 7 bases, with 13 bases between them. CDR3 sequence (DNA): TGTGCCAGCAGCTTATTTGCGGGGTCTGAGCAGTACTTC. Protein: CASSLFAGSEQYF.

The chain combines TRBV28 with TRBJ2-5, with a possible D match to TRBD2 (7 bases). CDR1 MDHEN and CDR2 SYDVKM come from the germline V gene. The CDR3 has 12 residues. Trimming shortened V by 7 bases and J by 8 bases, and 14 bases separated the two germline ends. CDR3 protein: CASTGGLATQYF. In nucleotides, the CDR3 is TGTGCCAGCACCGGGGGGCTGGCCACCCAGTACTTC.

V usage is TRBV5-8 and J usage is TRBJ2-5; 14 bases align to TRBD2. The germline CDR1 and CDR2 sequences are SGHTS and YDEGEE. The CDR3 is made up of 16 amino acids. V shed 4 bases, J shed 4 bases, and the junction held 6 bases outside the gene matches. The CDR3 coding sequence is TGTGCCAGCAGCCCGGGACTAGCGGGAGATGGAGAGACCCAGTACTTC. Amino acids: CASSPGLAGDGETQYF.